This section outlines one TCR beta chain sequence together with its context. Its antigen is unidentified. These data come from a study of OX40 agonist ivuxolimab in advanced cancers. Background on the study: A male proportion of around 86% was recorded, with mean age 60 years and range about 23 to 90. General observations from the study: Expanded clones tended on average to be more numerous among CD8+ T cells than CD4+.

On cycle 4 day 1 and cycle 7 day 1, as well as at baseline, blood was sampled. This CDR3 has 12 amino acids. Germline V gene data show CDR1 as SEHNR and CDR2 as FQNEAQ (reference sequence). V was clipped by 2 bases and J by 6 bases, with 5 bases between them. Only in-frame clones appear in the TCRdb table, and some are missing; sequencing was by immunoSEQ multiplex PCR. Seen here are roughly 60,000 clones, roughly 80% observed once, and the top ten hold roughly 2.1%. Sequenced material: CD4+ or CD8+ T cells sorted from blood, taken in a trial of the OX40 agonist ivuxolimab. This TCR came from an adult with an advanced solid tumor such as melanoma, head and neck, liver or kidney cancer. The J gene is TRBJ2-1, the V gene TRBV7-9; D remains unclear. Written as DNA, the CDR3 is TGTGCCAGCAGCTTACTCTTCAATGAGCAGTTCTTC. This codes for CASSLLFNEQFF.